This T cell receptor (beta chain) stems from a study of spatial heterogeneity in lung cancer. Time point noted: sample taken at primary tumor resection. Unsorted whole RNA samples from tumor, nontumor lung or frozen PBMC were sequenced. Per germline, CDR1 MNHEY and CDR2 SVGAGI. CDR3 length equals 12 residues. The V and J ends lost 7 bases and 1 base respectively, with 7 bases between them. Via MiXCR, TCRdb re-called the 5' RACE reads, giving one row per CDR3 protein. Of 1,500 to 2,000 distinct CDR3 sequences listed, approximately 14% are singletons. The source of this sequence is a male donor with early-stage non-small cell lung cancer. The sequencing here drew on normal lung tissue next to the tumor, taken at surgery. V gene TRBV6-5 combines with J gene TRBJ1-2, with D hard to call. DNA for the CDR3: TGTGCCAGCAAAGGAAGTAACTATGGCTACACCTTC. This codes for CASKGSNYGYTF.